This T cell receptor (beta chain) was sequenced in a study of control samples from healthy donors and cancer patients. The germline CDR1 and CDR2 sequences are SGHAT and FQNNGV. The CDR3 runs to 17 residues. V lost 0 bases, J lost 1 base, and 15 bases lay in between. TCRdb's table, derived via immunoSEQ multiplex PCR, lists solely in-frame clones and lacks some. This sample has about 78,000 clones; approximately 91% occur once, and the top ten carry roughly 7.2%. Sequencing was carried out using blood. The chain combines TRBV11-2 with TRBJ2-5; D perhaps matches TRBD2 (7 bases). The sequence was collected from an older woman in good health. CDR3 DNA sequence: TGTGCCAGCAGCTTAGATCAGATCCGGGGGGCCCAAGAGACCCAGTACTTC. Protein product: CASSLDQIRGAQETQYF.